Listed below are T cell receptor beta chains from one sample, sequenced in a study of blood T cell repertoires in COVID-19. Produced via immunoSEQ multiplex PCR; TCRdb's table is partial and in-frame only. The data contain 84,000 or so clones, 80% to 90% of them singletons. The sample consisted of peripheral blood. The receptors originated from a man of 80 years or more with active or convalescent COVID-19. Both conserved end residues are part of each CDR3. D genes are given only for firm matches. The size of a clone is reported for some rows only, either as once, few or many, or as a class for expanded clones.

j_call: TRBJ2-1; clone_size: NA; d_call: TRBD2; v_call: TRBV13; cdr3_nt: TGTGCCAGCAGCTTAGATGGGGGGAGGGCCCATGAGCAGTTCTTC; cdr3_aa: CASSLDGGRAHEQFF
j_call: TRBJ2-1; clone_size: NA; d_call: NA; v_call: TRBV19; cdr3_nt: TGTGCCAGTAGTATTCAGGCCCGGTGGATTTCTTATGAGCAGTTCTTC; cdr3_aa: CASSIQARWISYEQFF
j_call: TRBJ2-5; clone_size: NA; d_call: NA; v_call: TRBV7-6; cdr3_nt: TGTGCCAGCAGCTTACCCTGGCTAGGTCGGGTTGGGGAGACCCAGTACTTC; cdr3_aa: CASSLPWLGRVGETQYF
j_call: TRBJ2-1; clone_size: few; d_call: TRBD2; v_call: TRBV9; cdr3_nt: TGTGCCAGCAGCGTAGAGCGCCTAGCGGGGGCCAGGGAGCAGTTCTTC; cdr3_aa: CASSVERLAGAREQFF
j_call: TRBJ2-1; clone_size: NA; d_call: NA; v_call: TRBV30; cdr3_nt: TGTGCCTGGATGGGTGGCCAGGGTAGAAGGAATGAGCAGTTCTTC; cdr3_aa: CAWMGGQGRRNEQFF
j_call: TRBJ1-4; clone_size: NA; d_call: NA; v_call: TRBV29-1; cdr3_nt: TGCAGCGTTACTACACCGGAGGGTGTTCGTGAAAAACTGTTTTTT; cdr3_aa: CSVTTPEGVREKLFF
j_call: TRBJ2-3; clone_size: NA; d_call: TRBD2; v_call: TRBV11-2; cdr3_nt: TGTGCCAGCAGCCCTGGTCGCGGGAGGGTCTTGGATACGCAGTATTTT; cdr3_aa: CASSPGRGRVLDTQYF
j_call: TRBJ1-1; clone_size: NA; d_call: TRBD1; v_call: TRBV2; cdr3_nt: TGTGCCAGCCTTCGGGACAGAAACACTGAAGCTTTCTTT; cdr3_aa: CASLRDRNTEAFF
j_call: TRBJ1-1; clone_size: NA; d_call: NA; v_call: TRBV5-1; cdr3_nt: TGCGCCAGCAGCTCGAGCGGGGGGAACACTGAAGCTTTCTTT; cdr3_aa: CASSSSGGNTEAFF
j_call: TRBJ1-1; clone_size: NA; d_call: NA; v_call: TRBV7-2; cdr3_nt: TGTGCCAGCAGCTTAGGAGGGTTCGGCACTGAAGCTTTCTTT; cdr3_aa: CASSLGGFGTEAFF
j_call: TRBJ1-3; clone_size: NA; d_call: TRBD1; v_call: TRBV13; cdr3_nt: TGTGCCAGCAGCTGGCGGACAGGGACTGGAAACACCATATATTTT; cdr3_aa: CASSWRTGTGNTIYF
j_call: TRBJ2-2; clone_size: once; d_call: NA; v_call: TRBV12-3/TRBV12-4; cdr3_nt: TGTGCCAGCAGTTTTAGGCGGTCCGGGGAGCTGTTTTTT; cdr3_aa: CASSFRRSGELFF
j_call: TRBJ2-7; clone_size: once; d_call: TRBD2; v_call: TRBV6-1; cdr3_nt: TGTGCCAGCAGTGAACTAGGACTAGTCCCCCTGGAGCAGTACTTC; cdr3_aa: CASSELGLVPLEQYF
j_call: TRBJ2-7; clone_size: NA; d_call: TRBD2; v_call: TRBV6-5; cdr3_nt: TGTGCCAGCAGGGGGAGGGGCTACGAGCAGTACTTC; cdr3_aa: CASRGRGYEQYF
j_call: TRBJ2-2; clone_size: NA; d_call: TRBD2; v_call: TRBV7-6; cdr3_nt: TGTGCCAGCAGCCCTAGCGGGGGGGCCGACACCGGGGAGCTGTTTTTT; cdr3_aa: CASSPSGGADTGELFF
j_call: TRBJ1-4; clone_size: NA; d_call: NA; v_call: TRBV11-1; cdr3_nt: TGTGCCAGCAGCCTGACCGGGGCAACTAATGAAAAACTGTTTTTT; cdr3_aa: CASSLTGATNEKLFF
j_call: TRBJ2-5; clone_size: NA; d_call: TRBD1; v_call: TRBV2; cdr3_nt: TGTGCCAGCAGTGAAAGGGCCATGGGGACAGGGAAGGAGGCCCAGTACTTC; cdr3_aa: CASSERAMGTGKEAQYF
j_call: TRBJ1-1; clone_size: few; d_call: NA; v_call: TRBV27; cdr3_nt: TGTGCCAGCAAGGCCAGGGCGAACACTGAAGCTTTCTTT; cdr3_aa: CASKARANTEAFF
j_call: TRBJ1-2; clone_size: NA; d_call: NA; v_call: TRBV3-1/TRBV3-2; cdr3_nt: TGTGCCAGCAGCTCGGCGATCCAGGGCCGAGGTGGCTACACCTTC; cdr3_aa: CASSSAIQGRGGYTF
j_call: TRBJ2-7; clone_size: once; d_call: TRBD2; v_call: TRBV4-2; cdr3_nt: TGTGCCAGCAGCCAAGATCGCGAGGCTAGCGGGAGGGCCTACGAGCAGTACTTC; cdr3_aa: CASSQDREASGRAYEQYF
j_call: TRBJ1-2; clone_size: NA; d_call: TRBD1; v_call: TRBV3-1/TRBV3-2; cdr3_nt: TGTGCCAGCAGCCAAGGGGGGACAGGGGTTGGCTACACCTTC; cdr3_aa: CASSQGGTGVGYTF
j_call: TRBJ2-2; clone_size: NA; d_call: TRBD2; v_call: TRBV25-1; cdr3_nt: TGTGCCAGCAGTGAATATCTCATGGGAGCGGGATCGGGGGAGCTGTTTTTT; cdr3_aa: CASSEYLMGAGSGELFF
j_call: TRBJ1-5; clone_size: few; d_call: NA; v_call: TRBV28; cdr3_nt: TGTGCCAGCAGTTTACCCGACATGAGCAATCAGCCCCAGCATTTT; cdr3_aa: CASSLPDMSNQPQHF
j_call: TRBJ1-1; clone_size: once; d_call: TRBD1; v_call: TRBV6-2/TRBV6-3; cdr3_nt: TGTGCCAGCAGTACGGGACAGCCGGGCACTGAAGCTTTCTTT; cdr3_aa: CASSTGQPGTEAFF
j_call: TRBJ2-3; clone_size: NA; d_call: NA; v_call: TRBV19; cdr3_nt: TGTGCCAGTAGTGTTTCAAGGGGAAGAGATACGCAGTATTTT; cdr3_aa: CASSVSRGRDTQYF
j_call: TRBJ2-7; clone_size: NA; d_call: NA; v_call: TRBV19; cdr3_nt: TGTGCCAGTAGTAGCCAACAGGGTTACGAGCAGTACTTC; cdr3_aa: CASSSQQGYEQYF
j_call: TRBJ2-7; clone_size: NA; d_call: NA; v_call: TRBV18; cdr3_nt: TGTGCCAGCTCAAATCGGACTCACTCCTACGAGCAGTACTTC; cdr3_aa: CASSNRTHSYEQYF
j_call: TRBJ2-3; clone_size: NA; d_call: TRBD1; v_call: TRBV15; cdr3_nt: TGTGCCACCAGCGGCCGGGACAGGAACACAGATACGCAGTATTTT; cdr3_aa: CATSGRDRNTDTQYF
j_call: TRBJ1-6; clone_size: NA; d_call: TRBD1; v_call: TRBV6-5; cdr3_nt: TGTGCCAGCAGTTCCAGCGTCGGGGACAGAAATTCACCCCTCCACTTT; cdr3_aa: CASSSSVGDRNSPLHF
j_call: TRBJ2-3; clone_size: NA; d_call: NA; v_call: TRBV2; cdr3_nt: TGTGCCAGCAATCGGGAGACCACAGATACGCAGTATTTT; cdr3_aa: CASNRETTDTQYF
j_call: TRBJ2-1; clone_size: NA; d_call: TRBD2; v_call: TRBV30; cdr3_nt: TGTGCCTGGAGTGTTCTAAGCGGGAGGGCCTACAATGAGCAGTTCTTC; cdr3_aa: CAWSVLSGRAYNEQFF
j_call: TRBJ1-5; clone_size: NA; d_call: NA; v_call: TRBV2; cdr3_nt: TGTGCCAGCAGTGGTAACAGGGCGAGCAATCAGCCCCAGCATTTT; cdr3_aa: CASSGNRASNQPQHF
j_call: TRBJ1-6; clone_size: NA; d_call: NA; v_call: TRBV4-2; cdr3_nt: TGTGCCAGCAGCCAAGAGGGTTTGGGCCCACAGCATTCACCCCTCCACTTT; cdr3_aa: CASSQEGLGPQHSPLHF
j_call: TRBJ1-6; clone_size: NA; d_call: NA; v_call: TRBV27; cdr3_nt: TGTGCCAGCAGTTTATCTAGTGGGTCTCGGGGTTTCGCTGGAGATTCACCCCTCCACTTT; cdr3_aa: CASSLSSGSRGFAGDSPLHF
j_call: TRBJ2-7; clone_size: NA; d_call: NA; v_call: TRBV6-5; cdr3_nt: TGTGCCAGCAGCCCCTATACAGGCAGCTCCTACGAGCAGTACTTC; cdr3_aa: CASSPYTGSSYEQYF
j_call: TRBJ2-6; clone_size: NA; d_call: TRBD2; v_call: TRBV28; cdr3_nt: TGTGCCAGCAGTCCGGGACTAGCGGGGATACCTGGGGCCAACGTCCTGACTTTC; cdr3_aa: CASSPGLAGIPGANVLTF
j_call: TRBJ1-1; clone_size: NA; d_call: TRBD1; v_call: TRBV7-2; cdr3_nt: TGTGCCAGCAGCCCGCGGACAGGGTCGGGCACTGAAGCTTTCTTT; cdr3_aa: CASSPRTGSGTEAFF
j_call: TRBJ2-7; clone_size: NA; d_call: TRBD1; v_call: TRBV3-1/TRBV3-2; cdr3_nt: TGTGCCAGCAGCCAGGCCGGACAGGGGGCAGGGGAGCAGTACTTC; cdr3_aa: CASSQAGQGAGEQYF
j_call: TRBJ1-2; clone_size: NA; d_call: TRBD1; v_call: TRBV27; cdr3_nt: TGTGCCAGCAGTTTATCGGACAGGGGGCCTTTTTTCTTC; cdr3_aa: CASSLSDRGPFFF
j_call: TRBJ1-5; clone_size: few; d_call: NA; v_call: TRBV5-1; cdr3_nt: TGCGCCAGCAGCCCCGGGACAAATCAGCCCCAGCATTTT; cdr3_aa: CASSPGTNQPQHF
j_call: TRBJ2-3; clone_size: NA; d_call: NA; v_call: TRBV5-4; cdr3_nt: TGTGCCAGCAGGTTCGTCGGGGGCACAGATACGCAGTATTTT; cdr3_aa: CASRFVGGTDTQYF
j_call: TRBJ2-5; clone_size: NA; d_call: TRBD2; v_call: TRBV7-2; cdr3_nt: TGTGCCAGCAGCTTCCCTGGAGCGGGAGGCTGGGAGACCCAGTACTTC; cdr3_aa: CASSFPGAGGWETQYF
j_call: TRBJ2-6; clone_size: NA; d_call: TRBD1; v_call: TRBV30; cdr3_nt: TGTGCCTTAGGACAGGGGGCACTTACTGGGGCCAACGTCCTGACTTTC; cdr3_aa: CALGQGALTGANVLTF
j_call: TRBJ2-7; clone_size: few; d_call: NA; v_call: TRBV6-5; cdr3_nt: TGTGCCAAAAGGGGGTTTCTAGGGGAGCAGTACTTC; cdr3_aa: CAKRGFLGEQYF
j_call: TRBJ2-7; clone_size: NA; d_call: TRBD2; v_call: TRBV7-6; cdr3_nt: TGTGCCAGCAGCTTGGGACTAGCGGGGGCCGCCTCCCCCGAGCAGTACTTC; cdr3_aa: CASSLGLAGAASPEQYF
j_call: TRBJ2-1; clone_size: NA; d_call: TRBD1; v_call: TRBV7-2; cdr3_nt: TGTGCCAGCAGCCTGTGGAATAGGGGGCGAAATGAGCAGTTCTTC; cdr3_aa: CASSLWNRGRNEQFF
j_call: TRBJ2-1; clone_size: NA; d_call: NA; v_call: TRBV7-9; cdr3_nt: TGTGCCAGCAGCTTAGCGGGGAGCTCCTACAATGAGCAGTTCTTC; cdr3_aa: CASSLAGSSYNEQFF
j_call: TRBJ1-5; clone_size: NA; d_call: NA; v_call: TRBV6-5; cdr3_nt: TGTGCCAGCAGGGTGACAGTAAATCAGCCCCAGCATTTT; cdr3_aa: CASRVTVNQPQHF
j_call: TRBJ1-6; clone_size: NA; d_call: TRBD1; v_call: TRBV6-2/TRBV6-3; cdr3_nt: TGTGCCAGCAGTTACCGGACAGGGCTAGGATCACCCCTCCACTTT; cdr3_aa: CASSYRTGLGSPLHF
j_call: TRBJ2-5; clone_size: NA; d_call: TRBD2; v_call: TRBV29-1; cdr3_nt: TGCAGCGTTCGAAGCGGGGGCCAAGAGACCCAGTACTTC; cdr3_aa: CSVRSGGQETQYF
j_call: TRBJ1-1; clone_size: NA; d_call: TRBD1; v_call: TRBV6-5; cdr3_nt: TGTGCCAGCAGTTACTCGACAGGGCACACTGAAGCTTTCTTT; cdr3_aa: CASSYSTGHTEAFF